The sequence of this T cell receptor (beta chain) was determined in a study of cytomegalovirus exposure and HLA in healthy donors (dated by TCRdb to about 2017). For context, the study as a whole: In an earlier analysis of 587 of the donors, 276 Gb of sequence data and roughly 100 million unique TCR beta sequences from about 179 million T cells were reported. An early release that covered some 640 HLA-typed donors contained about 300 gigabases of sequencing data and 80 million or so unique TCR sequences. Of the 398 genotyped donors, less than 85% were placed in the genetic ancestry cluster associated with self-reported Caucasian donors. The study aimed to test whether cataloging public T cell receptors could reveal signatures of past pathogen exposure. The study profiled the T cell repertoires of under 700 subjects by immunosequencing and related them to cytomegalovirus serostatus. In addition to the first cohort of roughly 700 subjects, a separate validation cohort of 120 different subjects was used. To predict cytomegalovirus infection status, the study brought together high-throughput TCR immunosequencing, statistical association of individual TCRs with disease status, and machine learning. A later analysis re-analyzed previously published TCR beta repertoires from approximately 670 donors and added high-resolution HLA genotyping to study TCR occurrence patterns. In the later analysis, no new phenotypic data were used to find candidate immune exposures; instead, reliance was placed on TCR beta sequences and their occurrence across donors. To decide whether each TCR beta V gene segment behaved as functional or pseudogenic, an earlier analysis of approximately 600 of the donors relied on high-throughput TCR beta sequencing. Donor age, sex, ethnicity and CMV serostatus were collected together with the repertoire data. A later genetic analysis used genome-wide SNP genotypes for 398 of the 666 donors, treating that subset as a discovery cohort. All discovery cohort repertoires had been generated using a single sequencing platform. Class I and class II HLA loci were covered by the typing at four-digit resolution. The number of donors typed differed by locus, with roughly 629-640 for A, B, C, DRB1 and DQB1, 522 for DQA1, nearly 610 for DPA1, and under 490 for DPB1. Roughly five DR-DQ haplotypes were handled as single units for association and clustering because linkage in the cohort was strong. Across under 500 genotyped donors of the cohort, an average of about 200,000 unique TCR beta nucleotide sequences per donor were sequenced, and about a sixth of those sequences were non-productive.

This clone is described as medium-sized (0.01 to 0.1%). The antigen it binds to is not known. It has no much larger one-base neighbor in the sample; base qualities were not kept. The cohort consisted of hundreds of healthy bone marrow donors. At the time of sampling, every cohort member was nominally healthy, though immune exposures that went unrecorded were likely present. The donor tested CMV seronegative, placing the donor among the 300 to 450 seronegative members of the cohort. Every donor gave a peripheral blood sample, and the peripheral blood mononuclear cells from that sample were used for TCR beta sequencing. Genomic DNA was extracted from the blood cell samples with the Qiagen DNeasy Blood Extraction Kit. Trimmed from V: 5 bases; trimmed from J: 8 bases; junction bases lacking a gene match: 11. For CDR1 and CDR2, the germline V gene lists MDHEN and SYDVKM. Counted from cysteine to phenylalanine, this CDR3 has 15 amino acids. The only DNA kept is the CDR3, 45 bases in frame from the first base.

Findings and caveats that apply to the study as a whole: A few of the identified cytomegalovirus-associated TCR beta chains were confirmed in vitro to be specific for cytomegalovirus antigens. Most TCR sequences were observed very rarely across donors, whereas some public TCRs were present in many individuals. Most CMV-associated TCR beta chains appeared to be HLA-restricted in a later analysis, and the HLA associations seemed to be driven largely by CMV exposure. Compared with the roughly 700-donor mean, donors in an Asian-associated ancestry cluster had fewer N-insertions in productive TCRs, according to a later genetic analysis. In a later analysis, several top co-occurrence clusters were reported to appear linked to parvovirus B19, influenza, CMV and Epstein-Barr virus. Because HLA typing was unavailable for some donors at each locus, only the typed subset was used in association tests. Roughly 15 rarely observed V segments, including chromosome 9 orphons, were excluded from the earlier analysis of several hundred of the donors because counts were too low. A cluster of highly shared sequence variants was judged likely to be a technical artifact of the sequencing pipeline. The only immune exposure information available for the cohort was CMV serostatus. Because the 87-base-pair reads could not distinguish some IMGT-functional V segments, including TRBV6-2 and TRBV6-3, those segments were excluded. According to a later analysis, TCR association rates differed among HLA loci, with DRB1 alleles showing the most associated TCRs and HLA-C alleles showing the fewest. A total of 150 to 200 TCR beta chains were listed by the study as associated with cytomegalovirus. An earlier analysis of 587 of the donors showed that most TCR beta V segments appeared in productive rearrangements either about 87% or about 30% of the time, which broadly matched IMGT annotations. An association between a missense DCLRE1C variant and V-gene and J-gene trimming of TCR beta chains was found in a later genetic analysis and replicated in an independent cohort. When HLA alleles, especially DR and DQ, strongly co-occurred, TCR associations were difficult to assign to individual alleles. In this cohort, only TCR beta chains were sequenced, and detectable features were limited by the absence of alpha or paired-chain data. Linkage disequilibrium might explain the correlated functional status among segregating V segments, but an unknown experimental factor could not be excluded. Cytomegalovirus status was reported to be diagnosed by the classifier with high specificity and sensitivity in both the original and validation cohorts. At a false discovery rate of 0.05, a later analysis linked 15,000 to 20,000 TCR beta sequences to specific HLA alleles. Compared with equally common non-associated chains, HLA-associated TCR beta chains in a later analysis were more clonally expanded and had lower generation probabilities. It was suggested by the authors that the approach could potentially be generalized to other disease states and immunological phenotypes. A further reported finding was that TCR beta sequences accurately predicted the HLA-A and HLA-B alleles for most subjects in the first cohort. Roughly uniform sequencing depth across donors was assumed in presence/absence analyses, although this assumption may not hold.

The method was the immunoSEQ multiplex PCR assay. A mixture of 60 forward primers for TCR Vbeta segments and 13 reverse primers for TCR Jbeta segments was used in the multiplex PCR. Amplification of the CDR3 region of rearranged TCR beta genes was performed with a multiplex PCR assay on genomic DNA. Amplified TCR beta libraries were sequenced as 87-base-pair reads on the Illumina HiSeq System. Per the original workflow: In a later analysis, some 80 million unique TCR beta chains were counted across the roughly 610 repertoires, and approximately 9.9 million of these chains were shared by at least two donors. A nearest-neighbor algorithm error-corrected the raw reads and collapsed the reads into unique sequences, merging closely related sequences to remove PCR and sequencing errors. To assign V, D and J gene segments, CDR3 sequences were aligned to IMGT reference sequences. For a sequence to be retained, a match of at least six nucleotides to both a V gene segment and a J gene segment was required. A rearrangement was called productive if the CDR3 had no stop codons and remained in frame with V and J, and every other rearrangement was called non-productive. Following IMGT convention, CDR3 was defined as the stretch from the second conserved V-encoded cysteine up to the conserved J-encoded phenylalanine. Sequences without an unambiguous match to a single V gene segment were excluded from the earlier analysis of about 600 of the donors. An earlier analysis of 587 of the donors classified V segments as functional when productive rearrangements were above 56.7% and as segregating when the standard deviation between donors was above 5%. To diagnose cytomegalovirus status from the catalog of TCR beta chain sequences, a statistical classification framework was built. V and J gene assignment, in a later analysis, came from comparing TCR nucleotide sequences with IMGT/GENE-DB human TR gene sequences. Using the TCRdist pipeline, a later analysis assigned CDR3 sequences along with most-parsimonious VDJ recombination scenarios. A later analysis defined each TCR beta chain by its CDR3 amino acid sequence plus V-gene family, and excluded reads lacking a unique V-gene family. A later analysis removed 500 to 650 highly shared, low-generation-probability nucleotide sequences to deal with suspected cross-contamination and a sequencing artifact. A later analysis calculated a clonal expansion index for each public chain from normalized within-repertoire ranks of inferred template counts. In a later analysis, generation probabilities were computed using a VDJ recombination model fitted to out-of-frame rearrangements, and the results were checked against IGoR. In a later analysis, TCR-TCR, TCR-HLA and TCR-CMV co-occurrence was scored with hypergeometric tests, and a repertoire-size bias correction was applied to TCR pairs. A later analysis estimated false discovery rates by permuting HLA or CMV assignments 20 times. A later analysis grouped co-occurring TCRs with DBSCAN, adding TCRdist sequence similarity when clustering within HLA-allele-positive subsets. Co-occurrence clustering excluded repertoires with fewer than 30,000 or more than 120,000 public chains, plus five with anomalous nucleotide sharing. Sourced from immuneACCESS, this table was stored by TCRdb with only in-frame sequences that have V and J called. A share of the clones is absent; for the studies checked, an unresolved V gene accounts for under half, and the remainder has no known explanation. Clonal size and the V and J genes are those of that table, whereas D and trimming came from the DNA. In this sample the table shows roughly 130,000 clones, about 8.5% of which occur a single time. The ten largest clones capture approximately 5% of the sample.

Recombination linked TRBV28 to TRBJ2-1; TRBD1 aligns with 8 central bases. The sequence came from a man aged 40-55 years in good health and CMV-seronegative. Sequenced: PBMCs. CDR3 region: CASSVRTGKDDEQFF. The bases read TGTGCCAGCAGTGTCCGGACAGGGAAGGACGATGAGCAGTTCTTC.